The 7 T cell receptor beta chains below were found in one sample sequenced in a study of blood T cell repertoires in COVID-19. Clones were sequenced by immunoSEQ multiplex PCR, and TCRdb holds only the in-frame ones, with some missing. The sample records about 220,000 clones, around 88% being singletons. The specimen was PBMCs or T cells enriched from blood (not recorded which). These receptors were obtained from a woman aged 45 to 65 with acute COVID-19.

J is TRBJ1-1 and V is TRBV3-1 (or the pseudogene TRBV3-2), with 8 bases lining up with TRBD1. Looked up from germline, CDR1 is LGHDT and CDR2 is YNNKEL (reference sequence). This CDR3 is built from 16 residues. V was clipped by 1 base and J by 7 bases; unmatched bases: 11. The CDR3 DNA is TGTGCCAGCAGCCAAGGCCTGGGGCAGGGGGCGCTTGAAGCTTTCTTT. Translated: CASSQGLGQGALEAFF.

The chain combines TRBV10-1 with TRBJ1-1, with 10 nucleotides matching TRBD1. The CDR3 is 16 amino acids. The junction had 9 bases not matched to a gene; V was cut back by 8 bases and J by 0 bases. Germline lookup yields CDR1 WNHNN and CDR2 SYGVQD (reference sequence). This CDR3 reads CASGKDRGLMNTEAFF. The DNA of the CDR3 is TGCGCCAGCGGAAAAGACAGGGGGCTCATGAACACTGAAGCTTTCTTT.

The rearrangement joins TRBV29-1 to TRBJ2-7; the D gene is possibly TRBD2 (6 bases). CDR3 length: 14 residues. CDR1 is SQVTM and CDR2 is ANQGSEA in the germline V gene. V dropped 8 bases and J dropped 0 bases, with 17 bases sitting between them. The CDR3 DNA follows: TGCAGCTTCCGAGACGGGGGTAGCTCCTACGAGCAGTACTTC. It is translated as CSFRDGGSSYEQYF.

Concerning this clone: This may be a read error, as it is one base from a much larger clone. The genes are TRBV5-8 and TRBJ1-1; 7 bases are a match to TRBD1. The CDR3 consists of 14 residues. V lost 0 bases to trimming and J lost 4 bases; unmatched junction nucleotides: 3. The V gene's germline CDR1 is SGHTS and CDR2 YDEGEE. CDR3 residues: CASSLVQGGTEAFF. CDR3 DNA sequence: TGTGCCAGCAGCTTGGTGCAGGGGGGCACTGAAGCTTTCTTT.

The rearrangement joins TRBV6-5 to TRBJ2-7, with D perhaps TRBD1 (5 bases). V was pared by 8 bases and J by 6 bases, with 14 bases between. CDR3 size: 12 residues. Germline lookup yields CDR1 MNHEY and CDR2 SVGAGI. The CDR3 region has the DNA TGTGCCAGCTGCAACGTGCAGGGCGAGCAGTACTTC. It codes for CASCNVQGEQYF.

This chain connects TRBV12-3 or TRBV12-4 to TRBJ2-5, with D possibly TRBD1 on 6 matching bases. Trimming stripped 6 bases from V and 5 bases from J, with 10 bases between. This CDR3 comprises 12 residues. The CDR3 nucleotides read TGTGCCAGCAGCAGGGGCCGGGAGACCCAGTACTTC. Translating gives CASSRGRETQYF.

V gene TRBV9 combines with J gene TRBJ2-1, with D perhaps TRBD2 (6 bases). In germline, CDR1 is SGDLS, CDR2 YYNGEE. The CDR3 is 14 residues long. V was shortened by 0 bases and J by 5 bases, with 9 bases between the two germline ends. CDR3 sequence (DNA): TGTGCCAGCAGCGTAGCGGGAGTCCACAATGAGCAGTTCTTC. It encodes CASSVAGVHNEQFF.